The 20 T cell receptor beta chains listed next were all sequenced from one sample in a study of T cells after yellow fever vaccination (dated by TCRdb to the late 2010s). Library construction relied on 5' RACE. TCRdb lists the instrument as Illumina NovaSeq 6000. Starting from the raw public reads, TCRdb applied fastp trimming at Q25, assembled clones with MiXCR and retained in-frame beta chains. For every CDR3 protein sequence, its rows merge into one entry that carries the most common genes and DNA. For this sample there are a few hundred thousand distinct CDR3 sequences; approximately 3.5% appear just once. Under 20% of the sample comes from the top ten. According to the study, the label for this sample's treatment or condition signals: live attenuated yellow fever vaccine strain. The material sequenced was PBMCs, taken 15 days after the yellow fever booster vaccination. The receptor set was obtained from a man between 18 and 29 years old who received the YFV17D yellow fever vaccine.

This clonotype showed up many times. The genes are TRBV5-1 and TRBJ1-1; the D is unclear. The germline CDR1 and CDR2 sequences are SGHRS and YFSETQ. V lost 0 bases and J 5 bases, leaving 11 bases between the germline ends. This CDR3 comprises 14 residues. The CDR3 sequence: CASSLAYGETEAFF. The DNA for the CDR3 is TGCGCCAGCAGCTTGGCCTACGGGGAGACTGAAGCTTTCTTT.

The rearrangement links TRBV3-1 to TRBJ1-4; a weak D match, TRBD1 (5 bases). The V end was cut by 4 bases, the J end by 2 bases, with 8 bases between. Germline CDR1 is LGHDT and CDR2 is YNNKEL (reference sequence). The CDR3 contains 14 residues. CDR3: CASSPDSTNEKLFF. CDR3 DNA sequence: TGTGCCAGCAGCCCCGACAGCACTAATGAAAAACTGTTTTTT.

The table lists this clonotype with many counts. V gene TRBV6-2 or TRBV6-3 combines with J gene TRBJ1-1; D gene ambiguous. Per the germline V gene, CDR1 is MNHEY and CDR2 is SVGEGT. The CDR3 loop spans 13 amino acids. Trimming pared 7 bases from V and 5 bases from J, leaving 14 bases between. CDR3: CASNTWVGTEAFF. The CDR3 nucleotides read TGTGCCAGCAATACGTGGGTGGGGACTGAAGCTTTCTTT.

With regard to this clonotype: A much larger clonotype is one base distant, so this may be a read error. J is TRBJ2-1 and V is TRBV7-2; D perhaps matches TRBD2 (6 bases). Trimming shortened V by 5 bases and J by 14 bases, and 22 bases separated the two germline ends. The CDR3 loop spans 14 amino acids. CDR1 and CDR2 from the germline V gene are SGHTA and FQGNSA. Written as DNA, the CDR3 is TGTGCCAGCAGCCCGGCCCGCACTAAAGGGGAGGAGTTCTTC. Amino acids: CASSPARTKGEEFF.

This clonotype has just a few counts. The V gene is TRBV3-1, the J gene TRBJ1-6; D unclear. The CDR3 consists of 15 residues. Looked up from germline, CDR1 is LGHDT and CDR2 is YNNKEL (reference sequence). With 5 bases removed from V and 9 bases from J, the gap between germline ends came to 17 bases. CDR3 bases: TGTGCCAGCAGCTCCCATACGGACTTCTCTTCACCCCTCCACTTT. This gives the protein CASSSHTDFSSPLHF.

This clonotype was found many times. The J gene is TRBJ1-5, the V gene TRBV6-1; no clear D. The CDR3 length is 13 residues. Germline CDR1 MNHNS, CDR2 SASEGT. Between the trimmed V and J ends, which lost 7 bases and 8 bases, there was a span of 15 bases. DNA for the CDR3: TGTGCCAGCAATCCGAGACCGGGGAAGCCCCAGCATTTT. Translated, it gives CASNPRPGKPQHF.

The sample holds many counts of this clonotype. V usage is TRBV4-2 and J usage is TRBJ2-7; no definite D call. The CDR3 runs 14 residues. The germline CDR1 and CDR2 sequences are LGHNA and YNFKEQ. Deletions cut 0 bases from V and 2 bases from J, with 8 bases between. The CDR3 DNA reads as TGTGCCAGCAGCCAAGATACTGGTACCTACGAGCAGTACTTC. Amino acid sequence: CASSQDTGTYEQYF.

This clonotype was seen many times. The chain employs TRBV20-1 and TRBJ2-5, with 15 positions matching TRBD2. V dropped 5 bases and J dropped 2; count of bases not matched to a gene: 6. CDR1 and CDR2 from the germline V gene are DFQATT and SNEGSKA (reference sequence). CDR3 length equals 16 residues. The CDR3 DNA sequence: TGCAGTGCTTCCGGGACTAGCGGGGGGCGGCAAGAGACCCAGTACTTC. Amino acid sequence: CSASGTSGGRQETQYF.

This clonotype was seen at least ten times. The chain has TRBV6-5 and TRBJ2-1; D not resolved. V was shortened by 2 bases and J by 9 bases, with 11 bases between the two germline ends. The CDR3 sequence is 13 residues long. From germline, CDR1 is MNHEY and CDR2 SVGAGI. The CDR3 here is CASSYGPVGEQFF. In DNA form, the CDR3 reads TGTGCCAGCAGTTACGGCCCCGTCGGTGAGCAGTTCTTC.

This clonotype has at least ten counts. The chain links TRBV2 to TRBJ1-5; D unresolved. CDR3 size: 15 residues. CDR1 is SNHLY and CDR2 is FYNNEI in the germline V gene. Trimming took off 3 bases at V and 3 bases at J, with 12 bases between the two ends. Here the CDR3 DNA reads TGTGCCAGCAGTGATGCAAGGGCCCCCAATCAGCCCCAGCATTTT. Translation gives CASSDARAPNQPQHF.

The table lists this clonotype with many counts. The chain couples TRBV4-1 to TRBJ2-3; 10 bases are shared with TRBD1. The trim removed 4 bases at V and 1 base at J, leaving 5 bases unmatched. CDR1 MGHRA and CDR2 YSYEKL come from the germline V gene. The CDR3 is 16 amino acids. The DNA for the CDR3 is TGCGCCAGCAGCCCTTGGGGGACAGGGGGCACAGATACGCAGTATTTT. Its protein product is CASSPWGTGGTDTQYF.

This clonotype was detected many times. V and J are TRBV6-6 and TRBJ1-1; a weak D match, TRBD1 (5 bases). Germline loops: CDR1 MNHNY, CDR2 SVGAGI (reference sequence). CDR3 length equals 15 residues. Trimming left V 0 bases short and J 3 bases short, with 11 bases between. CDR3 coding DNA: TGTGCCAGCAGTTACTCGAGGGGTGCCGACACTGAAGCTTTCTTT. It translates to CASSYSRGADTEAFF.

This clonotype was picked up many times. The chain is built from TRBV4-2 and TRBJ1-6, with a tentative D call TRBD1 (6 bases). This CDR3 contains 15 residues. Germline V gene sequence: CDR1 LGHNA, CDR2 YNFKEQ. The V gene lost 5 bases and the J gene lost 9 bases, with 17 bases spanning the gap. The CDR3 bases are TGTGCCAGCAGCTCCCACGGCAGGGGAGGTTCACCCCTCCACTTT. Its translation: CASSSHGRGGSPLHF.

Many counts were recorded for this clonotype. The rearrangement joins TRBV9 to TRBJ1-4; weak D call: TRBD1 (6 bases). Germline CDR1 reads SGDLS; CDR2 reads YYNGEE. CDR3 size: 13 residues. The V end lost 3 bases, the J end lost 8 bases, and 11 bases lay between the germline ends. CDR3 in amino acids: CASSATGGEKLFF. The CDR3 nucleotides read TGTGCCAGCAGCGCCACGGGGGGCGAAAAACTGTTTTTT.

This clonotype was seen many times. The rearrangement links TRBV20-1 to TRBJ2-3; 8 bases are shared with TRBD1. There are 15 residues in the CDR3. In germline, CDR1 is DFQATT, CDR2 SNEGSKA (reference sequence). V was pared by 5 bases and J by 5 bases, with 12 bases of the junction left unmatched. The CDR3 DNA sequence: TGCAGTGCTGGCGCGCTGGGCAGGGGGCAAGATACGCAGTATTTT. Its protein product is CSAGALGRGQDTQYF.

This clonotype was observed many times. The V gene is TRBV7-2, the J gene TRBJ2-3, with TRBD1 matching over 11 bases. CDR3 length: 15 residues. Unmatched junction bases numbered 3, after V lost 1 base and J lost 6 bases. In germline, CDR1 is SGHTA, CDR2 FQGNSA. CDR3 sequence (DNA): TGTGCCAGCAGCTTAGTAGGGACAGGGGGGGATACGCAGTATTTT. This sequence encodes CASSLVGTGGDTQYF.

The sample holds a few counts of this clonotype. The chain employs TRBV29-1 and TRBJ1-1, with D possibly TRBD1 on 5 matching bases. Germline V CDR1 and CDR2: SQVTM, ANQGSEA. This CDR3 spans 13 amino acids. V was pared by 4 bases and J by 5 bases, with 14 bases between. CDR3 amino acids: CSVVVPEGTEAFF. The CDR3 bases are TGCAGCGTTGTAGTACCCGAGGGGACTGAAGCTTTCTTT.

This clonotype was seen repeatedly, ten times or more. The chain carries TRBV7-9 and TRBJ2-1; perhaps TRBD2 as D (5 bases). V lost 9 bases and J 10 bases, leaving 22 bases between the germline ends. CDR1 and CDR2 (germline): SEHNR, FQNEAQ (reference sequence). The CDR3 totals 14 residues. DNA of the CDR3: TGTGCCAGTCTCCCAGCACTAGTGCCCCGGGAGCAGTTCTTC. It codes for CASLPALVPREQFF. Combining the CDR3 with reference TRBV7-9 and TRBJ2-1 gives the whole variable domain DTGVSQNPRHKITKRGQNVTFRCDPISEHNRLYWYRQTLGQGPEFLTYFQNEAQLEKSRLLSDRFSAERPKGSFSTLEIQRTEQGDSAMYLCASLPALVPREQFFGPGTRLTVL.

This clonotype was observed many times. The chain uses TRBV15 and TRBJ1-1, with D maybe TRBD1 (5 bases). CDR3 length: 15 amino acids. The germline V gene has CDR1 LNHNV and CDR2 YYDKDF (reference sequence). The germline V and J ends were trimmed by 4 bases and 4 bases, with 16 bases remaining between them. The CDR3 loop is CATSTRKGTGTEAFF. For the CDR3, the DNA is TGTGCCACCAGCACCCGAAAGGGGACCGGCACTGAAGCTTTCTTT.

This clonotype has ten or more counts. Written as DNA, the CDR3 is TGTGCCAGCAGCTCGGCGGGACAGACATTAGATTCACCCCTCCACTTT. It specifies CASSSAGQTLDSPLHF. The chain couples TRBV5-6 to TRBJ1-6; TRBD1 agrees at 7 bases. The CDR3 runs to 16 residues. J was trimmed by 8 bases and V by 3 bases; bases with no gene match: 11. CDR1 is SGHDT, CDR2 YYEEEE, per germline.